Shown below are 15 T cell receptor beta chains from a single sample sequenced in a study of blood T cell repertoires in COVID-19. Measured with immunoSEQ multiplex PCR; TCRdb has only the in-frame clones, and not every one. Of more than 150,000 clones detected, about four fifths appear once; the ten largest clones hold roughly 12%. Source material: peripheral blood. Source of these receptors: a woman at least 80 years old with COVID-19, enrolled during active disease.

A few counts support this clone. This sequence joins TRBV5-1 and TRBJ2-1; 7 bases agree with TRBD1. V lost 0 bases to trimming and J lost 4 bases; unmatched junction nucleotides: 4. The CDR3 is 15 residues long. Germline CDR1 and CDR2: SGHRS and YFSETQ. CDR3 bases: TGCGCCAGCAGCTTGGAACAGGGGTCTTACAATGAGCAGTTCTTC. Translation: CASSLEQGSYNEQFF. Complete variable domain (other parts from reference TRBV5-1 and TRBJ2-1): KAGVTQTPRYLIKTRGQQVTLSCSPISGHRSVSWYQQTPGQGLQFLFEYFSETQRNKGNFPGRFSGRQFSNSRSEMNVSTLELGDSALYLCASSLEQGSYNEQFFGPGTRLTVL.

The table lists this clone with a count of one. The genes are TRBV7-9 and TRBJ2-7; 9 bases align to TRBD2. The junction had 8 bases not matched to a gene; V was cut back by 1 base and J by 1 base. Germline CDR1 and CDR2: SEHNR and FQNEAQ (reference sequence). The CDR3 runs 17 residues. CDR3 in amino acids: CASSLEGSGGLSYEQYF. CDR3 nucleotides: TGTGCCAGCAGCTTAGAGGGGAGCGGGGGGCTTTCCTACGAGCAGTACTTC.

The chain carries TRBV6-1 and TRBJ2-5; 8 positions match TRBD1. Germline values: CDR1 MNHNS, CDR2 SASEGT. J gave up 1 base and V 0 bases, and 1 base lay outside the gene matches. The CDR3 runs to 15 residues. CDR3 DNA: TGTGCCAGCAGTGAAGCAGGGACAGGCCAAGAGACCCAGTACTTC. Protein product: CASSEAGTGQETQYF.

The chain recombines TRBV29-1 with TRBJ2-5, with 9 bases that match TRBD2. V shed 5 bases, J shed 5 bases, and the junction held 6 bases outside the gene matches. The germline gives CDR1 SQVTM, CDR2 ANQGSEA. CDR3 size: 13 residues. In DNA form, the CDR3 reads TGCAGCGTTTCAACTAGCGGGTATGAGACCCAGTACTTC. This encodes CSVSTSGYETQYF. The full variable domain, in which reference TRBV29-1 and TRBJ2-5 provide the parts outside the CDR3, is SAVISQKPSRDICQRGTSLTIQCQVDSQVTMMFWYRQQPGQSLTLIATANQGSEATYESGFVIDKFPISRPNLTFSTLTVSNMSPEDSSIYLCSVSTSGYETQYFGPGTRLLVL.

The chain has TRBV6-1 and TRBJ1-1, with 8 bases fitting TRBD1. The CDR3 loop spans 14 amino acids. Germline V gene sequence: CDR1 MNHNS, CDR2 SASEGT. J was trimmed by 4 bases and V by 2 bases; bases with no gene match: 3. CDR3 in amino acids: CASSEQGAVTEAFF. The CDR3 nucleotides read TGTGCCAGCAGTGAACAGGGGGCAGTCACTGAAGCTTTCTTT.

This chain links TRBV5-1 with TRBJ1-2; the match to TRBD1 covers 7 bases. V gave up 5 bases and J gave up 0 bases; unmatched junction bases: 4. The CDR3 has 14 residues. The V gene's germline CDR1 is SGHRS and CDR2 YFSETQ. The CDR3: CASRGDSANYGYTF. The CDR3 bases are TGCGCCAGCAGGGGGGACAGCGCTAACTATGGCTACACCTTC. The full variable domain, its missing parts supplied by reference TRBV5-1 and TRBJ1-2, is KAGVTQTPRYLIKTRGQQVTLSCSPISGHRSVSWYQQTPGQGLQFLFEYFSETQRNKGNFPGRFSGRQFSNSRSEMNVSTLELGDSALYLCASRGDSANYGYTFGSGTRLTVV.

Worth noting for this clone: A read error may account for a junction end that differs from germline. This chain joins TRBV6-2 or TRBV6-3 and TRBJ2-5; TRBD2 aligns across 7 bases. CDR1 is MNHEY and CDR2 is SVGEGT in the germline V gene. The CDR3 loop spans 15 amino acids. CDR3 residues: CASRYFSGVQETQYF. The CDR3 DNA sequence: TGTGCCAGCAGATACTTCAGCGGGGTCCAAGAGACCCAGTACTTC.

Turning to this clone: This same CDR3 is encoded by further DNA sequences in the sample. The chain uses TRBV18 and TRBJ1-2; the D gene is possibly TRBD1 (5 bases). The germline V and J ends were trimmed by 3 bases and 6 bases, with 11 bases remaining between them. Germline V CDR1 and CDR2: KGHSH, LQKENI. The length of the CDR3 is 13 residues. CDR3 sequence reads: CASSPGQGNGYTF. CDR3 bases: TGTGCCAGCTCACCCGGGCAGGGTAATGGCTACACCTTC.

V is TRBV27 and J is TRBJ2-2; 10 nucleotides align to TRBD2. The CDR3 has 16 residues. Germline values: CDR1 MNHEY, CDR2 SMNVEV (reference sequence). V shed 5 bases, J shed 6 bases, and the junction held 9 bases outside the gene matches. The CDR3 spells CASSPYSGGASGELFF. For the CDR3, the DNA is TGTGCCAGCAGTCCATACAGCGGGGGGGCCTCCGGGGAGCTGTTTTTT.

This chain joins TRBV2 and TRBJ2-3; possibly TRBD2 for D (6 bases). The V end was cut by 6 bases, the J end by 4 bases, with 11 bases between. The length of the CDR3 is 13 residues. Germline V gene sequence: CDR1 SNHLY, CDR2 FYNNEI. CDR3 sequence: CASSSGTSDTQYF. CDR3 coding DNA: TGTGCCAGCAGCTCCGGGACTTCAGATACGCAGTATTTT. Filled out from reference TRBV2 and TRBJ2-3, the complete variable domain reads EPEVTQTPSHQVTQMGQEVILRCVPISNHLYFYWYRQILGQKVEFLVSFYNNEISEKSEIFDDQFSVERPDGSNFTLKIRSTKLEDSAMYFCASSSGTSDTQYFGPGTRLTVL.

V is TRBV10-3 and J is TRBJ1-2; D is possibly TRBD1 (6 bases). The germline CDR1 and CDR2 sequences are ENHRY and SYGVKD. The V end lost 3 bases, the J end lost 4 bases, and 15 bases lay between the germline ends. The CDR3 runs to 15 residues. This CDR3 reads CAISDPVRGGYGYTF. The CDR3 DNA follows: TGTGCCATCAGTGATCCCGTCAGGGGCGGCTATGGCTACACCTTC.

The CDR3 DNA is TGTGCCAGCAGCTTGGGGGCCGTTACCCTTAATGAAAAACTGTTTTTT. It codes for CASSLGAVTLNEKLFF. This sequence joins TRBV5-5 and TRBJ1-4; D ambiguous. Germline CDR1 SGHKS, CDR2 YYEKEE (reference sequence). The ends were cut back, 0 bases at V and 4 bases at J, with 13 bases in the middle. The CDR3 contains 16 residues.

CDR3 region: CASSLAGTGAEKLFF. The DNA for the CDR3 is TGCGCCAGCAGCTTAGCCGGGACAGGCGCCGAGAAACTGTTTTTT. The J gene is TRBJ1-4, the V gene TRBV5-1, with 8 bases identical to TRBD1. Germline V gene sequence: CDR1 SGHRS, CDR2 YFSETQ. The trim removed 2 bases at V and 11 bases at J, leaving 11 bases unmatched. The CDR3 has 15 amino acids.

The rearrangement joins TRBV18 to TRBJ2-5; 14 bases fit TRBD2. The CDR3 is made up of 19 amino acids. V shed 2 bases, J shed 3 bases, and the junction held 11 bases outside the gene matches. Germline CDR1 and CDR2: KGHSH and LQKENI. CDR3 DNA: TGTGCCAGCTCACCATACCGACTAGCGGGAGGGCCCAAAGAAGAGACCCAGTACTTC. Residues: CASSPYRLAGGPKEETQYF.

The chain has TRBV4-2 and TRBJ2-3, with 12 bases aligning to TRBD2. The CDR3 runs to 18 residues. CDR1 LGHNA and CDR2 YNFKEQ come from the germline V gene. Trimming removed 0 bases from V and 2 bases from J; junction bases left unmatched: 6. CDR3 bases: TGTGCCAGCAGCCAAGAAACTAGCGGGAGGATCAACACAGATACGCAGTATTTT. This translates into CASSQETSGRINTDTQYF.